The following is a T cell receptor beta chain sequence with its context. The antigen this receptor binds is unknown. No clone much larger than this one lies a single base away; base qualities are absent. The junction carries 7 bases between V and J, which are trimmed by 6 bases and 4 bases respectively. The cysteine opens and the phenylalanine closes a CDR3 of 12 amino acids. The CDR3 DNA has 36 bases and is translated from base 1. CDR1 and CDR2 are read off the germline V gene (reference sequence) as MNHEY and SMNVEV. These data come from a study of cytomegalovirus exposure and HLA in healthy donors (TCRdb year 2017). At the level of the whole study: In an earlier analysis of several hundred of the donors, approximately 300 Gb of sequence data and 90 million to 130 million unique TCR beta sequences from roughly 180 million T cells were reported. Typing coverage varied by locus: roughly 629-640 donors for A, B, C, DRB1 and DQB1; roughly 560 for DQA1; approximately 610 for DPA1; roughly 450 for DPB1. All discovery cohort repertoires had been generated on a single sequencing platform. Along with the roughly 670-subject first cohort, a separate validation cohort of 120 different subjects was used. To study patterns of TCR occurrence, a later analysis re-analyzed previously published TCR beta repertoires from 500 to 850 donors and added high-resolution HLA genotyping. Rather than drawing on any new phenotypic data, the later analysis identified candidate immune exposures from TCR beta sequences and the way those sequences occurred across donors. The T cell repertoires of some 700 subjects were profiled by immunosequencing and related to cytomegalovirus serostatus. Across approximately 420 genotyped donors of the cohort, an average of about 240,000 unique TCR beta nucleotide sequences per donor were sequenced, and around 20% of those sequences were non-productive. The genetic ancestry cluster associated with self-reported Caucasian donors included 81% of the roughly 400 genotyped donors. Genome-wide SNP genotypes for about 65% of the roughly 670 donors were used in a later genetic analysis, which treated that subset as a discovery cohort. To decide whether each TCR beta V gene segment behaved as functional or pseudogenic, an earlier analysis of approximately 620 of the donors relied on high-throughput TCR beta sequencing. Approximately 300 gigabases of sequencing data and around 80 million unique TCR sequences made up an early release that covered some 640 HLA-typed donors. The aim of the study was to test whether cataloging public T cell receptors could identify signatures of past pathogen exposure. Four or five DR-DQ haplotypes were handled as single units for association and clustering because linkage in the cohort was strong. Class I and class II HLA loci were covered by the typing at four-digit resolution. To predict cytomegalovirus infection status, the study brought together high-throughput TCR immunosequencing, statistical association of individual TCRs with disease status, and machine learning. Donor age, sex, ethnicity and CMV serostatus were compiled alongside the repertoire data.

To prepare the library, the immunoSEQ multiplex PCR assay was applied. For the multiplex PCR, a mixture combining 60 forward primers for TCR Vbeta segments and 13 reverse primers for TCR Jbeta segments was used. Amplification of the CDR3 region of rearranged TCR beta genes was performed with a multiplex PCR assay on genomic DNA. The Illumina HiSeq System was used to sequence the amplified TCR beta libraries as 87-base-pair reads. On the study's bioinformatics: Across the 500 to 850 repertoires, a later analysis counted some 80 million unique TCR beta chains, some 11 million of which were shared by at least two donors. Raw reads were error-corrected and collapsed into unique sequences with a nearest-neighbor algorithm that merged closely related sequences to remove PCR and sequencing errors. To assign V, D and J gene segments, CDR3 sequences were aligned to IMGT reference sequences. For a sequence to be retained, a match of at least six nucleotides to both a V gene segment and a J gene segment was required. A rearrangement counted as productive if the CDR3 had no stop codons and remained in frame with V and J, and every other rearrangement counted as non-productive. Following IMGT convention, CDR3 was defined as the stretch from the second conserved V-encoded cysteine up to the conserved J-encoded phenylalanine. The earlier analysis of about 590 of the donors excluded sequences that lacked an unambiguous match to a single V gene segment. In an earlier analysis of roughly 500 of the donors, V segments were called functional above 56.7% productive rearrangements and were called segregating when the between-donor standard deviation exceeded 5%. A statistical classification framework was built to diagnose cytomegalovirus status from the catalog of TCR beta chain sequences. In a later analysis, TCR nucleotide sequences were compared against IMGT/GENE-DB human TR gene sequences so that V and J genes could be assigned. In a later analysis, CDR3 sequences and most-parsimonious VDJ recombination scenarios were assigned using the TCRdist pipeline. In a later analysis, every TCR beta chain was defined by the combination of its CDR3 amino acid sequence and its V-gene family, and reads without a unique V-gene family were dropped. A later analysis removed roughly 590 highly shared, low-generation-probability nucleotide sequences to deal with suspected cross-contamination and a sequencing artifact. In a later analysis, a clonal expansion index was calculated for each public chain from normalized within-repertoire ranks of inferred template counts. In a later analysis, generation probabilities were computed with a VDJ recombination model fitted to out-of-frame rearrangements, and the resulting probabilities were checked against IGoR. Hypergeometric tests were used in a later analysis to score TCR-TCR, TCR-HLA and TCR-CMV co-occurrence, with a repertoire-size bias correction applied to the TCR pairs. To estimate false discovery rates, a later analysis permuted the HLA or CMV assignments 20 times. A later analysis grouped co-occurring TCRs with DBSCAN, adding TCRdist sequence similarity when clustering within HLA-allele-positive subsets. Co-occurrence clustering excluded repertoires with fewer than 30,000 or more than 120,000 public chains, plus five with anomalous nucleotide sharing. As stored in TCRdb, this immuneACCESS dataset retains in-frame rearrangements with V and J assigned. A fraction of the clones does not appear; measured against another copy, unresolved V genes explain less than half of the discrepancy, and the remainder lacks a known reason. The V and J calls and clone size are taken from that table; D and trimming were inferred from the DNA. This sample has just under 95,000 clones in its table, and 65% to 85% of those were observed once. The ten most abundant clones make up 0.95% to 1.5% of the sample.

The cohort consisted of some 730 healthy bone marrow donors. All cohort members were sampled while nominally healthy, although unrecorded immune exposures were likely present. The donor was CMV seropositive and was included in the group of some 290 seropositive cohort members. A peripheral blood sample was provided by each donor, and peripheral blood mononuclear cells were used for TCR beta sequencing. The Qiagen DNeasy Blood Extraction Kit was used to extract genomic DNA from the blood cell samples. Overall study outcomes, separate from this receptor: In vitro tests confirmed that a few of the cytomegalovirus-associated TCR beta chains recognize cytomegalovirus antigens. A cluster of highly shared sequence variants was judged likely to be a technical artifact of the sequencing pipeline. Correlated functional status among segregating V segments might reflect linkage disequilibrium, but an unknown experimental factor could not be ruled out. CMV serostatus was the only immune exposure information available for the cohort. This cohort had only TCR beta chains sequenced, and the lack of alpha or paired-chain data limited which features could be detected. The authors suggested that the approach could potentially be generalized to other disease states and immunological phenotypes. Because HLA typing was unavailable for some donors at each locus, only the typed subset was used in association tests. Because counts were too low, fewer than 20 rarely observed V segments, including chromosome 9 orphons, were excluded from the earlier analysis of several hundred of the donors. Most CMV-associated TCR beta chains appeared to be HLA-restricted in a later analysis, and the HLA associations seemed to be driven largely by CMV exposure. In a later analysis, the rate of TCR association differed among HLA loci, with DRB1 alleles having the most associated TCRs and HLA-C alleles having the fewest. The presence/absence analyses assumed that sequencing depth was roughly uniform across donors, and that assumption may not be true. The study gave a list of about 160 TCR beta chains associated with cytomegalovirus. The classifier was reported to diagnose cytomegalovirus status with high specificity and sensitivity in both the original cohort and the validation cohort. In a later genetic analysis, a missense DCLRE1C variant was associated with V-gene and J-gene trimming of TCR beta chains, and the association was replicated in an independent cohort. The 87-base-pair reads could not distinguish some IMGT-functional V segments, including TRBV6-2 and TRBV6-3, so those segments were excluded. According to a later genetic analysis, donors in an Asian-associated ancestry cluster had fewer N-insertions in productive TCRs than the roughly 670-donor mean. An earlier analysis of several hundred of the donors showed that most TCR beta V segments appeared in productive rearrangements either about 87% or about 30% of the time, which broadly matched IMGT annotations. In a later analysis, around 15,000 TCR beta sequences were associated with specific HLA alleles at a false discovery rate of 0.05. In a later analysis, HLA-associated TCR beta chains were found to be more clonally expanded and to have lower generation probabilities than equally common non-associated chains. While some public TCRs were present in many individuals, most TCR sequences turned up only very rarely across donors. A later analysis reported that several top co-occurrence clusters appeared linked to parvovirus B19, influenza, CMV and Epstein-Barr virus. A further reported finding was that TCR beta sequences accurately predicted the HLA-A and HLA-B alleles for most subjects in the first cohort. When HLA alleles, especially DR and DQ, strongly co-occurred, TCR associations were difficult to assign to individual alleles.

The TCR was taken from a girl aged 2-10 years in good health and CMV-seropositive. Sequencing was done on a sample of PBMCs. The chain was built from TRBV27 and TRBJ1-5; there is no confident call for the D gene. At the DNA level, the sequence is TGTGCCAGCAGCGAGCGGAATCAGCCCCAGCATTTT. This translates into CASSERNQPQHF.